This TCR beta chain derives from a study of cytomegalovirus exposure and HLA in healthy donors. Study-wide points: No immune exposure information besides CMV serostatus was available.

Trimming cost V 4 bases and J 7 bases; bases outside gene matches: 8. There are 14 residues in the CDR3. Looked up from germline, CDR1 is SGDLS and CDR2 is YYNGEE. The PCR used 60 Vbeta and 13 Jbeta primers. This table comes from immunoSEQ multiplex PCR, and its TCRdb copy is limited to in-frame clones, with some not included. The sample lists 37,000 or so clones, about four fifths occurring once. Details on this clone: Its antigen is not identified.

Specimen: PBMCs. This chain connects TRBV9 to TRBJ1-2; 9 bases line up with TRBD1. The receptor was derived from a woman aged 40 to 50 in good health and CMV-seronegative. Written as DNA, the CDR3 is TGTGCCAGCAGCATCGGACAGGGGCGAGGTGGCTACACCTTC. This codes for CASSIGQGRGGYTF.